Listed below are T cell receptor beta chains from one sample, sequenced in a study of beta chain features in type 1 diabetes. Assay: immunoSEQ multiplex PCR; the TCRdb copy retains only in-frame clones and omits some. The repertoire holds under 400,000 clones, with roughly 12% as singletons. Sequenced sample: naive CD4+ T cells from blood. The receptors derive from a man aged 18-30 years in good health. Both conserved end residues are part of each CDR3. Fields, in order: clone size, V gene, D gene, J gene, CDR3 DNA, CDR3 protein. A D gene is named only where the DNA matches it firmly. Part of the rows lack a size; the others show once, few, many or a class for expanded clones.

clone_size: few; v_call: TRBV27; d_call: .; j_call: TRBJ2-5; cdr3_nt: TGTGCCAGCAGTCCCAATCGTGGGGGCCGGGAGACCCAGTACTTC; cdr3_aa: CASSPNRGGRETQYF
clone_size: .; v_call: TRBV19; d_call: TRBD2; j_call: TRBJ2-4; cdr3_nt: TGTGCCAGTAGTCTTCCCGGGGGGGCCAAAAACATTCAGTACTTC; cdr3_aa: CASSLPGGAKNIQYF
clone_size: few; v_call: TRBV29-1; d_call: .; j_call: TRBJ2-1; cdr3_nt: TGCAGAGCGGAAAGCTCCTACAATGAGCAGTTCTTC; cdr3_aa: CRAESSYNEQFF
clone_size: .; v_call: TRBV19; d_call: .; j_call: TRBJ1-5; cdr3_nt: TGTGCCAGTAGTACCGACAGCAGCAATCAGCCCCAGCATTTT; cdr3_aa: CASSTDSSNQPQHF
clone_size: few; v_call: TRBV7-3; d_call: .; j_call: TRBJ1-5; cdr3_nt: TGTGCCAGCAGCTCTGGTGTCGGGATCCGGCCCCAGCATTTT; cdr3_aa: CASSSGVGIRPQHF
clone_size: .; v_call: TRBV5-1; d_call: .; j_call: TRBJ2-3; cdr3_nt: TGCGCCAGCAGCCACGGGACTCGCACAGATACGCAGTATTTT; cdr3_aa: CASSHGTRTDTQYF
clone_size: few; v_call: TRBV7-6; d_call: TRBD2; j_call: TRBJ2-1; cdr3_nt: TGTGCCAGCAGCTTAGATCCAGCGGGGGAGCAGTTCTTC; cdr3_aa: CASSLDPAGEQFF
clone_size: .; v_call: TRBV4-3; d_call: .; j_call: TRBJ2-3; cdr3_nt: TGCGCCAGCAGCCAAGACCGACAGTTAGGAACAGATACGCAGTATTTT; cdr3_aa: CASSQDRQLGTDTQYF
clone_size: few; v_call: TRBV29-1; d_call: .; j_call: TRBJ1-1; cdr3_nt: TGCAGCGTTGCGCCCCAGGGCCCCTTTGCTTTCTTT; cdr3_aa: CSVAPQGPFAFF
clone_size: few; v_call: TRBV7-2; d_call: .; j_call: TRBJ2-1; cdr3_nt: TGTGCCAGCAGCCAAGCGGACCAATACAATGAGCAGTTCTTC; cdr3_aa: CASSQADQYNEQFF
clone_size: few; v_call: TRBV7-9; d_call: TRBD1; j_call: TRBJ2-7; cdr3_nt: TGTGCCAGCAGCCCAGGGACAGAATCCAGGGTTTACTCCTACGAGCAGTACTTC; cdr3_aa: CASSPGTESRVYSYEQYF
clone_size: .; v_call: TRBV5-1; d_call: TRBD1; j_call: TRBJ1-5; cdr3_nt: TGCGCCAGCAGCTTGGAAGGGACAGGTGGACCCAATCAGCCCCAGCATTTT; cdr3_aa: CASSLEGTGGPNQPQHF
clone_size: few; v_call: TRBV9; d_call: .; j_call: TRBJ1-2; cdr3_nt: TGTGCCAGCAGCGTGTACAGTAACTATGGCTACACCTTC; cdr3_aa: CASSVYSNYGYTF
clone_size: .; v_call: TRBV5-5; d_call: .; j_call: TRBJ2-7; cdr3_nt: TGTGCCAGCAGGTTACAGGAATTGGGGCCCTACGAGCAGTACTTC; cdr3_aa: CASRLQELGPYEQYF
clone_size: .; v_call: TRBV5-6; d_call: .; j_call: TRBJ2-1; cdr3_nt: TGTGCCAGCAGCTTGGGTGGGCTCAATGAGCAGTTCTTC; cdr3_aa: CASSLGGLNEQFF
clone_size: .; v_call: TRBV5-1; d_call: TRBD2; j_call: TRBJ2-1; cdr3_nt: TGCGCCAGCAGCTCAACCGGGGGGGCTTGGGATGAGCAGTTCTTC; cdr3_aa: CASSSTGGAWDEQFF
clone_size: .; v_call: TRBV14; d_call: TRBD2; j_call: TRBJ2-1; cdr3_nt: TGTGCCAGCAGCCAAGATTCGTATCTAGCGGGACACAATGAGCAGTTCTTC; cdr3_aa: CASSQDSYLAGHNEQFF
clone_size: few; v_call: TRBV5-4; d_call: TRBD1; j_call: TRBJ1-2; cdr3_nt: TGTGCCAGCAGCTTGTGGACAGGTGGCTATGGCTACACCTTC; cdr3_aa: CASSLWTGGYGYTF
clone_size: .; v_call: TRBV2; d_call: TRBD2; j_call: TRBJ2-5; cdr3_nt: TGTGCCAGCAGTGAGGCGGGACTAGCGGGGGTGGGGACCCAGTACTTC; cdr3_aa: CASSEAGLAGVGTQYF
clone_size: few; v_call: TRBV30; d_call: TRBD1; j_call: TRBJ1-1; cdr3_nt: TGTGCCTGGACCCTCTGGCGGGGACAGACGAACACTGAAGCTTTCTTT; cdr3_aa: CAWTLWRGQTNTEAFF
clone_size: few; v_call: TRBV29-1; d_call: TRBD1; j_call: TRBJ1-4; cdr3_nt: TGCAGCGTTGGTTCCCGGACAGGGGGCAATGAAAAACTGTTTTTT; cdr3_aa: CSVGSRTGGNEKLFF
clone_size: .; v_call: TRBV18; d_call: .; j_call: TRBJ2-5; cdr3_nt: TGTGCCAGCTCACCACCCCGCGGACTGGGCGGGACCCAGTACTTC; cdr3_aa: CASSPPRGLGGTQYF
clone_size: few; v_call: TRBV5-5; d_call: TRBD1; j_call: TRBJ2-5; cdr3_nt: TGTGCCAGCAGCTATTACAGGGGTGGAGAGACCCAGTACTTC; cdr3_aa: CASSYYRGGETQYF
clone_size: .; v_call: TRBV5-1; d_call: TRBD1; j_call: TRBJ2-3; cdr3_nt: TGCGCCAGCAGCTTGGTGACAGGGAGCACAGATACGCAGTATTTT; cdr3_aa: CASSLVTGSTDTQYF
clone_size: .; v_call: TRBV6-5; d_call: TRBD2; j_call: TRBJ2-5; cdr3_nt: TGTGCCAGCAGTTACTCGAGGCTAGCGGGGTTTGAGACCCAGTACTTC; cdr3_aa: CASSYSRLAGFETQYF
clone_size: few; v_call: TRBV19; d_call: .; j_call: TRBJ1-5; cdr3_nt: TGTGCCAGTAGTTCCTGGGGGGGAGAAGGGGTGCATCAGCCCCAGCATTTT; cdr3_aa: CASSSWGGEGVHQPQHF
clone_size: .; v_call: TRBV9; d_call: TRBD2; j_call: TRBJ2-1; cdr3_nt: TGTGCCAGCAGCGTAGGCTGGACTAGCGGGAACAATGAGCAGTTCTTC; cdr3_aa: CASSVGWTSGNNEQFF
clone_size: .; v_call: TRBV30; d_call: TRBD2; j_call: TRBJ2-5; cdr3_nt: TGTGCCTGGAACTCGGGTCTAGCGGGGGTGGGGACCCAGTACTTC; cdr3_aa: CAWNSGLAGVGTQYF
clone_size: .; v_call: TRBV30; d_call: .; j_call: TRBJ1-3; cdr3_nt: TGTGCCTGGATGGGGCTATCTGGAAACACCATATATTTT; cdr3_aa: CAWMGLSGNTIYF
clone_size: .; v_call: TRBV7-2; d_call: .; j_call: TRBJ2-5; cdr3_nt: TGTGCCAGCAGCAGTGGGGGCGGGTTGGAGACCCAGTACTTC; cdr3_aa: CASSSGGGLETQYF
clone_size: .; v_call: TRBV11-2; d_call: .; j_call: TRBJ2-7; cdr3_nt: TGTGCCAGCAGCTTAGGGGGCTTTAGGGCCTACGAGCAGTACTTC; cdr3_aa: CASSLGGFRAYEQYF
clone_size: few; v_call: TRBV15; d_call: TRBD2; j_call: TRBJ2-1; cdr3_nt: TGTGCCACCAGCAGTAGCGGGAGAAGTAATGAGCAGTTCTTC; cdr3_aa: CATSSSGRSNEQFF
clone_size: few; v_call: TRBV11-2; d_call: TRBD1; j_call: TRBJ2-6; cdr3_nt: TGTGCCAGCAGCCTAGCCGGGACAGGGTTTTCTGGGGCCAACGTCCTGACTTTC; cdr3_aa: CASSLAGTGFSGANVLTF
clone_size: few; v_call: TRBV6-5; d_call: .; j_call: TRBJ2-7; cdr3_nt: TGTGCCAGCAGTCCCTCGATGAGCTACGAGCAGTACTTC; cdr3_aa: CASSPSMSYEQYF
clone_size: few; v_call: TRBV28; d_call: .; j_call: TRBJ2-1; cdr3_nt: TGTGCCAGCAGTTTTAGCGTGGTAAATGAGCAGTTCTTC; cdr3_aa: CASSFSVVNEQFF
clone_size: .; v_call: TRBV5-4; d_call: TRBD1; j_call: TRBJ1-2; cdr3_nt: TGTGCCAGCAGCTCCGACAGGGTTGGAAACACCTTC; cdr3_aa: CASSSDRVGNTF